These 12 T cell receptor beta chains came from one sample sequenced in a study of CD8 T cells in ankylosing spondylitis. Notes on the study in general: It appeared that ankylosing spondylitis blood was characterized by a TCR beta motif of about 8 highly homologous variants.

These receptors have no known antigen. TCRdb fed the 5' RACE reads into MiXCR, producing one record per CDR3 protein. In the table there are 670,000 or so distinct CDR3 sequences, 15% to 20% of which are singletons. Material for sequencing was blood, either unsorted or a sorted T cell fraction (not recorded which). These receptors were obtained from a male donor with ankylosing spondylitis.

The rearrangement uses TRBV4-3 and TRBJ1-6; D unclear. CDR1 and CDR2 from the germline V gene are LGHNA and YSLEER. This CDR3 is 15 amino acids long. V shed 4 bases and J shed 9 bases, with 16 bases lying between them. The CDR3 region is CASSPVGAAGSPLHF. The CDR3 bases are TGCGCCAGCAGCCCGGTCGGTGCAGCGGGTTCACCCCTCCACTTT.

CDR3 sequence: CASSQGSGKGDTEAFF. DNA of the CDR3: TGTGCCAGCAGCCAAGGGTCGGGGAAGGGGGACACTGAAGCTTTCTTT. V usage is TRBV4-2 and J usage is TRBJ1-1; D may be TRBD1 (6 bases). Germline CDR1 reads LGHNA; CDR2 reads YNFKEQ. V was pared by 1 base and J by 3 bases, with 15 bases between. The CDR3 contains 16 residues.

The chain is built from TRBV11-3 and TRBJ2-1, with TRBD2 matching 7 bases. This CDR3 has 12 amino acids. Germline V gene data show CDR1 as SGHNT and CDR2 as YENEEA. The junction had 5 bases not matched to a gene; V was cut back by 6 bases and J by 9 bases. CDR3 amino acids: CASRPGRGEQFF. DNA of the CDR3: TGTGCCAGCAGGCCGGGGAGGGGTGAGCAGTTCTTC. Using reference TRBV11-3 and TRBJ2-1 for the parts outside the CDR3, the full variable domain is EAGVVQSPRYKIIEKKQPVAFWCNPISGHNTLYWYLQNLGQGPELLIRYENEEAVDDSQLPKDRFSAERLKGVDSTLKIQPAELGDSAVYLCASRPGRGEQFFGPGTRLTVL.

This clonotype was seen only a few times. The gene calls are TRBV2 and TRBJ2-1; D perhaps matches TRBD2 (5 bases). Trimming removed 6 bases from V and 5 bases from J, with 23 bases in between. This CDR3 region has 17 residues. Germline assignment: CDR1 SNHLY and CDR2 FYNNEI. The chain's CDR3 is CASRERVVQTNHNEQFF. The CDR3 DNA reads TGTGCCAGCAGAGAAAGGGTGGTGCAGACTAATCACAATGAGCAGTTCTTC.

J is TRBJ1-6 and V is TRBV15; no clear D. V lost 1 base and J 0 bases, leaving 10 bases between the germline ends. CDR3 size: 17 residues. Germline CDR1 is LNHNV and CDR2 is YYDKDF (reference sequence). The DNA of the CDR3 is TGTGCCACCAGCAGAGTATCGCCTAGCTCCTATAATTCACCCCTCCACTTT. It specifies CATSRVSPSSYNSPLHF. Full variable domain (outside the CDR3, taken from reference TRBV15 and TRBJ1-6): DAMVIQNPRYQVTQFGKPVTLSCSQTLNHNVMYWYQQKSSQAPKLLFHYYDKDFNNEADTPDNFQSRRPNTSFCFLDIRSPGLGDTAMYLCATSRVSPSSYNSPLHFGNGTRLTVT.

The chain carries TRBV15 and TRBJ2-1; D may match TRBD1 or TRBD2 (5 bases each). V lost 0 bases to trimming and J lost 9 bases, with 12 bases between them. Germline V gene lookup returns CDR1 LNHNV and CDR2 YYDKDF (reference sequence). This CDR3 is 14 amino acids long. CDR3 bases: TGTGCCACCAGCAGAGACCCCCGGGGCAGTGAGCAGTTCTTC. Its protein is CATSRDPRGSEQFF.

This clonotype turned up a few times. V and J are TRBV5-1 and TRBJ2-3; D might be TRBD1 (6 bases). Per the germline V gene, CDR1 is SGHRS and CDR2 is YFSETQ. The CDR3 spans 16 residues. Trimming left V 4 bases short and J 2 bases short, with 17 bases between. CDR3 in amino acids: CASSPRAGEVTDTQYF. DNA of the CDR3: TGCGCCAGCAGCCCCCGGGCAGGGGAAGTCACAGATACGCAGTATTTT.

V is TRBV20-1 and J is TRBJ1-4; weak D call: TRBD1 (6 bases). CDR1 and CDR2 (germline): DFQATT, SNEGSKA (reference sequence). V lost 0 bases and J 7 bases, leaving 12 bases between the germline ends. The CDR3 is made up of 14 amino acids. The CDR3 reads CSARDARGGEKLFF. The CDR3 DNA reads as TGCAGTGCTAGAGATGCCAGGGGAGGTGAAAAACTGTTTTTT.

The table lists this clonotype with a few counts. The chain joins TRBV7-9 to TRBJ1-1; D is perhaps TRBD1 (5 bases). V lost 4 bases and J 3 bases, leaving 12 bases between the germline ends. Germline-derived CDR1 and CDR2 are SEHNR and FQNEAQ (reference sequence). There are 14 residues in the CDR3. CDR3 amino acids: CASSSVGGYTEAFF. The CDR3, as DNA: TGTGCCAGCAGCTCAGTTGGGGGTTACACTGAAGCTTTCTTT. Full variable domain (remainder filled in from reference TRBV7-9 and TRBJ1-1): DTGVSQNPRHKITKRGQNVTFRCDPISEHNRLYWYRQTLGQGPEFLTYFQNEAQLEKSRLLSDRFSAERPKGSFSTLEIQRTEQGDSAMYLCASSSVGGYTEAFFGQGTRLTVV.

This clonotype was recorded a few times. The chain joins TRBV6-2 or TRBV6-3 to TRBJ1-5; D is undetermined. Trimming took off 2 bases at V and 3 bases at J, with 8 bases between the two ends. The CDR3 spans 14 residues. Germline V gene data show CDR1 as MNHEY and CDR2 as SVGEGT. The CDR3 region is CASSYVGNNQPQHF. CDR3 DNA: TGTGCCAGCAGTTACGTGGGAAACAATCAGCCCCAGCATTTT.

The chain employs TRBV27 and TRBJ1-2; 8 bases are a match to TRBD1. Looked up from germline, CDR1 is MNHEY and CDR2 is SMNVEV (reference sequence). The CDR3 is 15 amino acids. The ends lost 8 bases at V and 3 bases at J; junction bases unmatched: 11. The CDR3 coding sequence is TGTGCCAGCGCCGAGACAGGGGCATTGGACTATGGCTACACCTTC. Its protein product is CASAETGALDYGYTF.

At least ten counts were recorded for this clonotype. V gene TRBV12-3 or TRBV12-4 combines with J gene TRBJ2-7; TRBD1 matches at 7 bases. CDR3 length equals 12 residues. Trimming cost V 4 bases and J 10 bases; bases outside gene matches: 7. DNA for the CDR3: TGTGCCAGCAGTTCCATGACAGGGTTTCAGTACTTC. Encoded protein: CASSSMTGFQYF.